This TCR beta chain appears in the sequencing data of a study of T-cell memory formation after mild COVID-19. The wider study: TCR clusters showed largely donor specificity.

Constant-segment primers were used for 5'RACE, and the resulting TCR alpha and TCR beta cDNA libraries carried sample barcodes and UMIs. Each CDR3 protein is one row after TCRdb ran MiXCR on the 5' RACE reads. The profile covers 500,000 to 550,000 distinct CDR3 sequences, with roughly 21% appearing a single time and approximately 12% taken by the ten largest. Findings of the study overall: CD4/CD8 balance characterized clones contracting day 15 to 85, and CD4+ skew characterized later expanders. Cross-reactive memory seemingly joined, as some responding clones were found in pre-infection memory.

In this sample, this clonotype turned up once. Its antigen is not identified. Germline V lookup: CDR1 SEHNR, CDR2 FQNEAQ (reference sequence). This CDR3 spans 15 amino acids. V was cut by 1 base and J by 1 base, with 10 bases left in between. Sequencing input: PBMCs or a T cell subset sorted from them (not recorded which). J is TRBJ2-5 and V is TRBV7-9; D not resolved. This sequence was found in an adult woman who had mild COVID-19 (a few samples of this study predate the infection). Cell type and time point are not known. DNA for the CDR3: TGTGCCAGCAGCTTAGTTCCGAGGACCCAAGAGACCCAGTACTTC. Amino acid sequence: CASSLVPRTQETQYF.